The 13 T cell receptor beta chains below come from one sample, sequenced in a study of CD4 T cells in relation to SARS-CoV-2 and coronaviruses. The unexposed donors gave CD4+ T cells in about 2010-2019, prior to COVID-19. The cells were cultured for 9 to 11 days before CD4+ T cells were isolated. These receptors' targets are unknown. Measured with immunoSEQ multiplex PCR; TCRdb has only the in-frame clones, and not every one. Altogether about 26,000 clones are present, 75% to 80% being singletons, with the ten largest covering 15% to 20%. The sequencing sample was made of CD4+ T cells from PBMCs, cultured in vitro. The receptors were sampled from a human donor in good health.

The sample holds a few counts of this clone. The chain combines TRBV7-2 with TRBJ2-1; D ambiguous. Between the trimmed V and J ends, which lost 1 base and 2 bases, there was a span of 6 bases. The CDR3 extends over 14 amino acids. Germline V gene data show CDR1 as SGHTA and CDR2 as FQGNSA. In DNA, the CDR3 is TGTGCCAGCAGCTTAGTCCTAGCCTACAATGAGCAGTTCTTC. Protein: CASSLVLAYNEQFF. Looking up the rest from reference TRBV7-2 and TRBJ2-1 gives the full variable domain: GAGVSQSPSNKVTEKGKDVELRCDPISGHTALYWYRQSLGQGLEFLIYFQGNSAPDKSGLPSDRFSAERTGGSVSTLTIQRTQQEDSAVYLCASSLVLAYNEQFFGPGTRLTVL.

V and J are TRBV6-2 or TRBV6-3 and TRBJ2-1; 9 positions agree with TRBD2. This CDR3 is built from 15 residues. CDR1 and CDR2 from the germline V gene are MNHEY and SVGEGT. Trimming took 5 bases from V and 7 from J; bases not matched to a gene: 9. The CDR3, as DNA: TGTGCCAGCAGTGTGGGGCTAGCGGGACAGAATGAGCAGTTCTTC. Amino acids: CASSVGLAGQNEQFF.

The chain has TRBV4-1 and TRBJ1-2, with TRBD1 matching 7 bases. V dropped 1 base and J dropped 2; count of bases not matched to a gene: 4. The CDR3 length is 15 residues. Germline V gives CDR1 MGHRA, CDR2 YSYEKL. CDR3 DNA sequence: TGCGCCAGCAGCCAAGGGTCGACAGGGAACTATGGCTACACCTTC. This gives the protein CASSQGSTGNYGYTF.

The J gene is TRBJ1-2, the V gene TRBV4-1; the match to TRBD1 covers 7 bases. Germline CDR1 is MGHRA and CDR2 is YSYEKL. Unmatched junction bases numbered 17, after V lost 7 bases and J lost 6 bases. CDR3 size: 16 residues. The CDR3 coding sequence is TGCGCCAGCACAAGGGGGCCAGGGGGGCTTTTGGATGGCTACACCTTC. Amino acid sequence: CASTRGPGGLLDGYTF.

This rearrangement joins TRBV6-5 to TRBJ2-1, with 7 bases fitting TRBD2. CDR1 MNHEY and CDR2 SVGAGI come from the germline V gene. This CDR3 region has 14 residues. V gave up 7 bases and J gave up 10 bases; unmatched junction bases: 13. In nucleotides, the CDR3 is TGTGCCAGCAAACCGGGACTAAGTCCTTCCGAGCAGTTCTTC. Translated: CASKPGLSPSEQFF.

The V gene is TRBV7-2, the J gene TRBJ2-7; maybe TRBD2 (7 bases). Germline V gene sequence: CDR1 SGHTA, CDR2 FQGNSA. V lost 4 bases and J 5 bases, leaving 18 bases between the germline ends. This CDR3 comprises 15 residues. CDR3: CASSWVGGESDEQYF. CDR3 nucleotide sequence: TGTGCCAGCAGCTGGGTAGGGGGGGAAAGTGACGAGCAGTACTTC.

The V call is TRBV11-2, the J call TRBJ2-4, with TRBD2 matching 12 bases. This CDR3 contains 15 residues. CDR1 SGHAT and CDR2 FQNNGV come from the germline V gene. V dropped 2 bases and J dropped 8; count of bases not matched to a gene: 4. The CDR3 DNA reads TGTGCCAGCAGCTTAACACTAGCGGGGGGCCACATTCAGTACTTC. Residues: CASSLTLAGGHIQYF.

CDR3 coding DNA: TGTGCCAGCAGTTACTCGAGCCGGGCCGAGACTGAAGCTTTCTTT. Protein sequence: CASSYSSRAETEAFF. The chain employs TRBV6-5 and TRBJ1-1; D ambiguous. The CDR3 consists of 15 residues. Germline loops: CDR1 MNHEY, CDR2 SVGAGI. Trimming left V 0 bases short and J 5 bases short, with 13 bases between.

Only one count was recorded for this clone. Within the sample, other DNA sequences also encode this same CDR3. CDR3 in amino acids: CASSQGLATDTQYF. The CDR3 DNA is TGTGCCAGCAGCCAAGGGCTAGCGACAGATACGCAGTATTTT. V gene TRBV3-1 (or the pseudogene TRBV3-2) combines with J gene TRBJ2-3; D is possibly TRBD2 (6 bases). The CDR3 contains 14 residues. V shed 1 base and J shed 3 bases, with 8 bases lying between them. Germline CDR1 reads LGHDT; CDR2 reads YNNKEL (reference sequence).

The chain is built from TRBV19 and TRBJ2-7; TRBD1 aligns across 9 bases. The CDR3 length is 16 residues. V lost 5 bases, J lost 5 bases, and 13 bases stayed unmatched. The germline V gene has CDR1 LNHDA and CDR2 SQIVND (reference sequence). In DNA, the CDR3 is TGTGCCAGTAGTCCCTCCGGGACAGGGAGGATGGACGAGCAGTACTTC. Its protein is CASSPSGTGRMDEQYF.

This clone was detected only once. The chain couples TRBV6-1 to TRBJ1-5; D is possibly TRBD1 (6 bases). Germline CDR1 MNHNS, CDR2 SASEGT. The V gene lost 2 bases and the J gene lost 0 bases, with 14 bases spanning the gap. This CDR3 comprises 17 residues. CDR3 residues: CASSEFRGTLSNQPQHF. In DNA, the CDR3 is TGTGCCAGCAGTGAATTCAGGGGCACCCTTAGCAATCAGCCCCAGCATTTT.

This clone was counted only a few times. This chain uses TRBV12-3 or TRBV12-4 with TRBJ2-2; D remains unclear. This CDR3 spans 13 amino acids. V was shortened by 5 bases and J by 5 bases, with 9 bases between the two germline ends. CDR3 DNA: TGTGCCAGCAGTCTCCGTCCAACCGGGGAGCTGTTTTTT. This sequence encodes CASSLRPTGELFF.

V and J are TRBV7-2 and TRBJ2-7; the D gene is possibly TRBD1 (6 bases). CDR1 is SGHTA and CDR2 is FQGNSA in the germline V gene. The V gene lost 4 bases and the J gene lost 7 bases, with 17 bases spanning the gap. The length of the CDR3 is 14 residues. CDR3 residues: CASSSEGHLREQYF. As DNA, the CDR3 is TGTGCCAGCAGCTCAGAGGGACACCTGAGGGAGCAGTACTTC. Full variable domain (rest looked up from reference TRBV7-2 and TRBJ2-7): GAGVSQSPSNKVTEKGKDVELRCDPISGHTALYWYRQSLGQGLEFLIYFQGNSAPDKSGLPSDRFSAERTGGSVSTLTIQRTQQEDSAVYLCASSSEGHLREQYFGPGTRLTVT.